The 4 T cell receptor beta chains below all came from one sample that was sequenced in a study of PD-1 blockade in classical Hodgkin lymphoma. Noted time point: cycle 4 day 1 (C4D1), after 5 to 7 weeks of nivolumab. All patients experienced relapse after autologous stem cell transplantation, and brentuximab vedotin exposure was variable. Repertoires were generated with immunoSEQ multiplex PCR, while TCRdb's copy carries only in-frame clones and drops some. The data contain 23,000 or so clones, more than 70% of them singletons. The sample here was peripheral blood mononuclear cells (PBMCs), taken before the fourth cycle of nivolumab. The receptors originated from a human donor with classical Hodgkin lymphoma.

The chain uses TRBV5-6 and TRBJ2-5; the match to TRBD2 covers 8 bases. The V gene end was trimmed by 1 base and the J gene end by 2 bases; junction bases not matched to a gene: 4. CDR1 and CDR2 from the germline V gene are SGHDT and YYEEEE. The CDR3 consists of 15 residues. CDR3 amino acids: CASSLPGTSQETQYF. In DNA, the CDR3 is TGTGCCAGCAGCTTGCCCGGGACTAGTCAAGAGACCCAGTACTTC.

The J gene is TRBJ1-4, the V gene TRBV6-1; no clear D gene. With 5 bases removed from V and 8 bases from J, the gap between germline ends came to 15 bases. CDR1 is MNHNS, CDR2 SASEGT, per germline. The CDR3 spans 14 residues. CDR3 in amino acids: CASSPRVVVEKLFF. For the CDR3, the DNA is TGTGCCAGCAGTCCCCGGGTAGTTGTCGAAAAACTGTTTTTT.

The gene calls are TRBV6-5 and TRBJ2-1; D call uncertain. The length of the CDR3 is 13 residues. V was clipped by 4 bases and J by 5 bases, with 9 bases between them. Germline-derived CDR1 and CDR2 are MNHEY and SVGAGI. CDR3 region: CASSFGRDNEQFF. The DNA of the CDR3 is TGTGCCAGCAGTTTCGGACGGGACAATGAGCAGTTCTTC.

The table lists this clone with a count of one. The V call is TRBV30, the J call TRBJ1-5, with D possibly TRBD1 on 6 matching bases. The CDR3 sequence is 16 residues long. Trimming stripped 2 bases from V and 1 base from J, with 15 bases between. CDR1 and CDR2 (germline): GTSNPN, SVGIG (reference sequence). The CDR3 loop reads CAWSLGGAGSNQPQHF. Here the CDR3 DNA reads TGTGCCTGGAGTCTGGGGGGCGCGGGAAGCAATCAGCCCCAGCATTTT.